The next 32 T cell receptor beta chains were all read from a single sample in a study of a mutant IDH1 vaccine in newly diagnosed glioma. Produced via immunoSEQ multiplex PCR; TCRdb's table is partial and in-frame only. The sample includes some 90,000 clones, around 79% of them seen just once. As to time point: baseline, week 1 (first vaccination visit). Treatment defined: pre-vaccination baseline after standard-of-care therapy. Source: PBMCs, taken from a glioma patient treated with radiotherapy, temozolomide or both. The origin of the receptors is a man between 35 and 55 years old with glioma. Some clones in this sample may be carry-over from other donors' samples.

This chain joins TRBV6-1 and TRBJ2-1, with 9 positions matching TRBD1. CDR3 length: 15 amino acids. Germline CDR1 reads MNHNS; CDR2 reads SASEGT. After removal of 5 bases from V and 3 bases from J, the junction contained 5 bases not matched to a gene. Here the CDR3 reads CASSTWDRDYNEQFF. The DNA for the CDR3 is TGTGCCAGCAGTACTTGGGACAGGGACTACAATGAGCAGTTCTTC.

The chain joins TRBV5-4 to TRBJ2-5, with D perhaps matching TRBD2 (6 bases). This CDR3 comprises 15 residues. V lost 4 bases, J lost 1 base, and 14 bases lay in between. CDR1 SGHNT and CDR2 YYREEE come from the germline V gene (reference sequence). CDR3 in DNA: TGTGCCAGCAGCCCGGGGGACTTCGCCCAAGAGACCCAGTACTTC. Translating gives CASSPGDFAQETQYF.

The chain links TRBV10-2 to TRBJ1-3; D may be TRBD1 (6 bases). The ends were cut back, 8 bases at V and 4 bases at J, with 12 bases in the middle. Germline V gene sequence: CDR1 WSHSY, CDR2 SAAADI. The CDR3 runs 13 residues. The CDR3 is CASETGNGNTIYF. CDR3 nucleotide sequence: TGCGCCAGCGAAACAGGGAACGGAAACACCATATATTTT.

The V gene is TRBV7-6, the J gene TRBJ1-1; no clear D. This CDR3 is built from 14 residues. V lost 0 bases, J lost 1 base, and 6 bases lay in between. In germline, CDR1 is SGHVS, CDR2 FNYEAQ. The DNA for the CDR3 is TGTGCCAGCAGCTTAGCGGGCAGGAACACTGAAGCTTTCTTT. Protein product: CASSLAGRNTEAFF.

V is TRBV13 and J is TRBJ2-3, with D perhaps TRBD2 (5 bases). Germline V CDR1 and CDR2: PRHDT, FYEKMQ (reference sequence). The CDR3 runs 14 residues. V gave up 3 bases and J gave up 5 bases, with 12 bases separating them. The CDR3 DNA sequence: TGTGCCAGCAGCTTCGGACTCCGGGGAGATACGCAGTATTTT. As protein: CASSFGLRGDTQYF. Looking up the rest from reference TRBV13 and TRBJ2-3 gives the full variable domain: AAGVIQSPRHLIKEKRETATLKCYPIPRHDTVYWYQQGPGQDPQFLISFYEKMQSDKGSIPDRFSAQQFSDYHSELNMSSLELGDSALYFCASSFGLRGDTQYFGPGTRLTVL.

The gene calls are TRBV11-3 and TRBJ2-2, with TRBD2 matching 10 bases. The V and J ends lost 6 bases and 6 bases, in that order; junction bases with no gene match: 7. This CDR3 is 15 amino acids long. In germline, CDR1 is SGHNT, CDR2 YENEEA. The CDR3 reads CASSYSGGAAGELFF. CDR3 DNA sequence: TGTGCCAGCAGTTACAGCGGGGGGGCCGCCGGGGAGCTGTTTTTT.

The chain carries TRBV30 and TRBJ1-3; possible D gene TRBD1, 6 bases. Germline V lookup: CDR1 GTSNPN, CDR2 SVGIG (reference sequence). The V end lost 3 bases, the J end lost 2 bases, and 23 bases lay between the germline ends. This CDR3 has 18 amino acids. The CDR3 loop reads CAWRIRDKAILAGNTIYF. CDR3 DNA sequence: TGTGCCTGGAGAATCCGGGACAAGGCCATCTTGGCTGGAAACACCATATATTTT.

J is TRBJ1-5 and V is TRBV27; D might be TRBD1 (5 bases). This CDR3 has 15 amino acids. The V end lost 0 bases, the J end lost 6 bases, and 12 bases lay between the germline ends. The germline V gene encodes CDR1 MNHEY and CDR2 SMNVEV (reference sequence). CDR3 sequence (DNA): TGTGCCAGCAGTTTATCAAGCAGGGATGGTCAGCCCCAGCATTTT. Protein sequence: CASSLSSRDGQPQHF.

The chain employs TRBV25-1 and TRBJ2-3; D uncertain. The V and J ends lost 3 bases and 1 base respectively, with 8 bases between them. Germline values: CDR1 MGHDK, CDR2 SYGVNS. The CDR3 contains 14 residues. The CDR3 DNA is TGTGCCAGCAGTGATAGAGGCGGCACAGATACGCAGTATTTT. Translated: CASSDRGGTDTQYF.

CDR3 residues: CAAGRIPNEKLFF. For the CDR3, the DNA is TGTGCCGCTGGGAGGATCCCCAATGAAAAACTGTTTTTT. V gene TRBV6-5 combines with J gene TRBJ1-4, with D unresolved. Between the trimmed V and J ends, which lost 11 bases and 5 bases, there was a span of 15 bases. The CDR3 consists of 13 residues. Germline V gene data show CDR1 as MNHEY and CDR2 as SVGAGI.

This clone was observed a handful of times. The rearrangement links TRBV18 to TRBJ1-1; D call uncertain. The length of the CDR3 is 14 residues. The germline CDR1 and CDR2 sequences are KGHSH and LQKENI. Trimming pared 5 bases from V and 4 bases from J, leaving 14 bases between. For the CDR3, the DNA is TGTGCCAGCTCAGCAATGGGGAGTGGCACTGAAGCTTTCTTT. Protein: CASSAMGSGTEAFF. The variable domain in full, completed from reference TRBV18 and TRBJ1-1, reads NAGVMQNPRHLVRRRGQEARLRCSPMKGHSHVYWYRQLPEEGLKFMVYLQKENIIDESGMPKERFSAEFPKEGPSILRIQQVVRGDSAAYFCASSAMGSGTEAFFGQGTRLTVV.

The V call is TRBV21-1, the J call TRBJ2-7; the table's D gene call, TRBD2, was not cross checked with the DNA. TRBV21-1 is flagged as a pseudogene. This CDR3 region has 14 residues. CDR3 bases: TGTGCCGGGAATCCGGGGAGGGGGATAGGCGAGCAGTACTTC. Its translation is CAGNPGRGIGEQYF.

The gene calls are TRBV6-6 and TRBJ1-6; D is possibly TRBD1 (6 bases). This CDR3 spans 13 amino acids. The V gene's germline CDR1 is MNHNY and CDR2 SVGAGI (reference sequence). V shed 5 bases and J shed 4 bases, with 6 bases lying between them. This chain's CDR3 is CASSTGYNSPLHF. CDR3 sequence (DNA): TGTGCCAGCAGTACAGGGTATAATTCACCCCTCCACTTT.

The chain recombines TRBV14 with TRBJ2-2; 7 bases are shared with TRBD1. Trimming took 1 base from V and 6 from J; bases not matched to a gene: 11. This CDR3 has 17 amino acids. CDR1 and CDR2 from the germline V gene are SGHDN and FVKESK. The CDR3 nucleotides are TGTGCCAGCAGCCAAGGAGGTGGGTCAGGGGGTCCCGGGGAGCTGTTTTTT. This sequence encodes CASSQGGGSGGPGELFF.

The chain links TRBV6-1 to TRBJ1-4; 7 nucleotides align to TRBD1. J gave up 6 bases and V 6 bases, and 7 bases lay outside the gene matches. From germline, CDR1 is MNHNS and CDR2 SASEGT. The CDR3 covers 14 residues. The CDR3 DNA sequence: TGTGCCAGCAGGGTGACAGGGTCATATGAAAAACTGTTTTTT. Its protein is CASRVTGSYEKLFF.

The chain couples TRBV2 to TRBJ2-6; the match to TRBD1 covers 8 bases. Germline V lookup: CDR1 SNHLY, CDR2 FYNNEI. The CDR3 sequence is 16 residues long. J was trimmed by 2 bases and V by 7 bases; bases with no gene match: 7. In DNA, the CDR3 is TGTGCCAGCATCCAGGGGGCGGAAACTGGGGCCAACGTCCTGACTTTC. Translation: CASIQGAETGANVLTF. Based on the CDR3 plus reference TRBV2 and TRBJ2-6, the full variable domain is EPEVTQTPSHQVTQMGQEVILRCVPISNHLYFYWYRQILGQKVEFLVSFYNNEISEKSEIFDDQFSVERPDGSNFTLKIRSTKLEDSAMYFCASIQGAETGANVLTFGAGSRLTVL.

V and J are TRBV6-5 and TRBJ2-7; TRBD1 matches 10 bases. The CDR3 is 16 residues long. Germline CDR1 MNHEY, CDR2 SVGAGI. V shed 2 bases, J shed 4 bases, and the junction held 8 bases outside the gene matches. CDR3 sequence reads: CASSYDRTGGVYEQYF. CDR3 sequence (DNA): TGTGCCAGCAGTTACGATCGGACAGGGGGGGTTTACGAGCAGTACTTC.

The chain combines TRBV7-9 with TRBJ2-6; D perhaps matches TRBD1 (5 bases). Between the trimmed V and J ends, which lost 6 bases and 0 bases, there was a span of 15 bases. Germline-derived CDR1 and CDR2 are SEHNR and FQNEAQ (reference sequence). The CDR3 consists of 17 residues. CDR3 nucleotide sequence: TGTGCCAGCAGGGGGCCTTTGGGCATCTCTGGGGCCAACGTCCTGACTTTC. It encodes CASRGPLGISGANVLTF.

V usage is TRBV5-1 and J usage is TRBJ2-7; weak D call: TRBD2 (6 bases). The germline V gene has CDR1 SGHRS and CDR2 YFSETQ. V lost 4 bases and J lost 4, with 12 bases in between. The CDR3 extends over 13 amino acids. Written as DNA, the CDR3 is TGCGCCAGCAGCGGAGGGACGCTGTACGAGCAGTACTTC. Translation: CASSGGTLYEQYF. The full variable domain, with the rest looked up from reference TRBV5-1 and TRBJ2-7, is KAGVTQTPRYLIKTRGQQVTLSCSPISGHRSVSWYQQTPGQGLQFLFEYFSETQRNKGNFPGRFSGRQFSNSRSEMNVSTLELGDSALYLCASSGGTLYEQYFGPGTRLTVT.

J is TRBJ2-7 and V is TRBV13, with TRBD1 matching over 7 bases. Trimming removed 1 base from V and 6 bases from J; junction bases left unmatched: 0. The CDR3 covers 12 residues. CDR1 is PRHDT and CDR2 is FYEKMQ in the germline V gene (reference sequence). CDR3 loop: CASSLAGGEQYF. CDR3 coding DNA: TGTGCCAGCAGCTTAGCAGGGGGCGAGCAGTACTTC.

J is TRBJ2-2 and V is TRBV10-3, with D perhaps matching TRBD1 (6 bases). Germline V lookup: CDR1 ENHRY, CDR2 SYGVKD. The CDR3 has 14 amino acids. Trimming took 4 bases from V and 4 from J, leaving 10 bases between them. In DNA, the CDR3 is TGTGCCATCAGTGGACAGGAGCTCACCGGGGAGCTGTTTTTT. The encoded protein is CAISGQELTGELFF.

V and J are TRBV5-4 and TRBJ2-7; D perhaps matches TRBD2 (5 bases). CDR3 size: 14 residues. Looked up from germline, CDR1 is SGHNT and CDR2 is YYREEE (reference sequence). Trimming cost V 3 bases and J 5 bases, with 15 bases left between them. The CDR3, as DNA: TGTGCCAGCAGCTCCCGGACTGACGTGGACGAGCAGTACTTC. It encodes CASSSRTDVDEQYF.

Written as DNA, the CDR3 is TGTGCCAGCGGAGGACAGTCCAATCAGCCCCAGCATTTT. Its protein product is CASGGQSNQPQHF. The V gene is TRBV18, the J gene TRBJ1-5, with D tentatively TRBD1 (6 bases). V was trimmed by 8 bases and J by 3 bases, leaving 11 bases between them. CDR1 is KGHSH, CDR2 LQKENI, per germline. This CDR3 contains 13 residues.

This chain links TRBV19 with TRBJ1-2, with 7 nucleotides matching TRBD1. The V segment lost 4 bases and the J segment 3 bases; nucleotides outside the gene matches: 2. Germline V gives CDR1 LNHDA, CDR2 SQIVND (reference sequence). The CDR3 has 13 amino acids. The CDR3 reads CASSNTGDYGYTF. CDR3 DNA: TGTGCCAGTAGTAACACAGGGGACTATGGCTACACCTTC.

This clone was observed once. The gene calls are TRBV10-2 and TRBJ1-5; the match to TRBD1 covers 8 bases. Trimming at V came to 8 bases and at J to 5 bases, leaving 8 bases not matched to a gene. CDR1 is WSHSY, CDR2 SAAADI, per germline. This CDR3 has 14 amino acids. The CDR3, as DNA: TGCGCCAGCTCCCCTTCGGACAGGGATCAGCCCCAGCATTTT. This sequence encodes CASSPSDRDQPQHF.

This clone has a single count. The chain joins TRBV25-1 to TRBJ2-7, with D perhaps being TRBD1 or TRBD2 (5 bases each). CDR3 length: 15 amino acids. Trimming took 8 bases from V and 3 from J, leaving 20 bases between them. CDR1 and CDR2 from the germline V gene are MGHDK and SYGVNS. CDR3 in amino acids: CASCSSEGPCYEQYF. The CDR3 DNA is TGTGCCAGCTGCTCTTCCGAGGGACCTTGCTACGAGCAGTACTTC.

J is TRBJ1-3 and V is TRBV4-1, with 9 bases that match TRBD1. With V trimmed by 4 bases and J by 11 bases, 12 bases remained unmatched. The CDR3 has 15 residues. Germline V lookup: CDR1 MGHRA, CDR2 YSYEKL. CDR3 DNA: TGCGCCAGCAGCCTAACAGGGGGCGAATGGGCCTCCATATATTTT. This gives the protein CASSLTGGEWASIYF.

V and J are TRBV6-6 and TRBJ2-5; D call uncertain. The V gene's germline CDR1 is MNHNY and CDR2 SVGAGI (reference sequence). The CDR3 consists of 11 residues. The V and J ends lost 4 bases and 5 bases respectively, with 5 bases between them. CDR3 in DNA: TGTGCCAGCAGTTCCTTGGAGACCCAGTACTTC. Protein sequence: CASSSLETQYF.

This clone was observed at least ten times. This rearrangement joins TRBV5-6 to TRBJ1-5, with a tentative D call TRBD1 (5 bases). Germline lookup yields CDR1 SGHDT and CDR2 YYEEEE. The CDR3 sequence is 15 residues long. Trimming took 3 bases from V and 4 from J, leaving 14 bases between them. The CDR3 protein is CASSSRWGSNQPQHF. The CDR3 DNA reads TGTGCCAGCAGCTCCCGCTGGGGGTCAAATCAGCCCCAGCATTTT.

This chain joins TRBV6-5 and TRBJ1-4; unclear D gene. The CDR3 consists of 14 residues. The V and J ends lost 5 bases and 2 bases respectively, with 9 bases between them. CDR1 is MNHEY and CDR2 is SVGAGI in the germline V gene. The CDR3 protein is CASSSGRTNEKLFF. The CDR3 region has the DNA TGTGCCAGCAGTAGCGGGAGGACTAATGAAAAACTGTTTTTT.

The CDR3 loop reads CASSDFDRAGGEKLFF. For the CDR3, the DNA is TGTGCCAGCAGTGACTTCGACAGGGCCGGGGGGGAAAAACTGTTTTTT. The chain links TRBV6-1 to TRBJ1-4, with 7 bases that match TRBD1. With V trimmed by 3 bases and J by 8 bases, 12 bases remained unmatched. The CDR3 loop spans 16 amino acids. CDR1 and CDR2 from the germline V gene are MNHNS and SASEGT.

The gene calls are TRBV2 and TRBJ2-1, with D possibly TRBD1 on 5 matching bases. The germline V and J ends were trimmed by 6 bases and 9 bases, with 12 bases remaining between them. CDR3 size: 12 residues. The germline CDR1 and CDR2 sequences are SNHLY and FYNNEI. CDR3 sequence: CASRHDRGEQFF. In nucleotides, the CDR3 is TGTGCCAGCAGACATGATAGGGGTGAGCAGTTCTTC.